Listed below are T cell receptor beta chains from one sample, sequenced in a study of monozygotic twins with inflammatory bowel disease. TCRdb derives one entry per CDR3 protein from the 5' RACE reads, leaving out DNA. This sample's table has roughly 100,000 distinct CDR3 sequences. The sequencing sample was made of blood. Receptors originate from a human donor with ulcerative colitis or Crohn's disease, or a healthy co-twin of an affected twin (not recorded which). Both conserved end residues are part of each CDR3. The order of the fields is J gene, V gene, CDR3 protein.

J: TRBJ1-2
V: TRBV30
CDR3: CAWDRTNYGYTF

J: TRBJ2-5
V: TRBV7-2
CDR3: CASSLKGQETQYF

J: TRBJ2-1
V: TRBV6-1
CDR3: CASTSSPLGSYNEQFF

J: TRBJ2-7
V: TRBV10-3
CDR3: CAIRMGGREQYF

J: TRBJ1-5
V: TRBV11-2
CDR3: CASSLGRGTVRGNQPQHF

J: TRBJ2-3
V: TRBV27
CDR3: CASSSSQGRRINTQYF

J: TRBJ2-7
V: TRBV6-6
CDR3: CASLDQNSYEQYF

J: TRBJ1-2
V: TRBV12-3/TRBV12-4
CDR3: CASSSTGAGYGYTF

J: TRBJ2-3
V: TRBV7-3
CDR3: CASSLFGTSPDTQYF

J: TRBJ2-3
V: TRBV6-4
CDR3: CASSDSSGQGADTQYF

J: TRBJ2-7
V: TRBV7-2
CDR3: CASSLASTGEVYEQYF

J: TRBJ2-7
V: TRBV12-3/TRBV12-4
CDR3: CASSLSSAGTGYEQYF

J: TRBJ2-1
V: TRBV27
CDR3: CASSIFSGSVYNEQFF

J: TRBJ2-7
V: TRBV11-2
CDR3: CASTLPGSRYEQYF

J: TRBJ1-6
V: TRBV9
CDR3: CASSVGQVAYNSPLHF

J: TRBJ2-7
V: TRBV27
CDR3: CASSPSGMGYEQYF

J: TRBJ2-1
V: TRBV5-1
CDR3: CASSSGLAGVGNEQFF

J: TRBJ2-2
V: TRBV14
CDR3: CASSPFSGMSDTGELFF

J: TRBJ1-5
V: TRBV6-1
CDR3: CASSTNSTGGYSNQPQHF

J: TRBJ2-1
V: TRBV12-3/TRBV12-4
CDR3: CASRNPGTSHSNEQFF

J: TRBJ2-7
V: TRBV5-1
CDR3: CASSTLGTSGYEQYF

J: TRBJ1-4
V: TRBV4-3
CDR3: CASSQALTRATNEKLFF

J: TRBJ2-5
V: TRBV5-4
CDR3: CASSLDWNQETQYF

J: TRBJ1-4
V: TRBV18
CDR3: CASSGGHATNEKLFF

J: TRBJ2-3
V: TRBV18
CDR3: CASSPPFDRGLPTDTQYF

J: TRBJ1-3
V: TRBV6-1
CDR3: CASIGSHSGNTIYF

J: TRBJ1-2
V: TRBV13
CDR3: CASSFGRGYGYTF

J: TRBJ2-3
V: TRBV10-3
CDR3: CAVDSSRSTDTQYF

J: TRBJ2-4
V: TRBV19
CDR3: CASSIGQTLAKNIQYF

J: TRBJ1-5
V: TRBV12-3/TRBV12-4
CDR3: CASSPLGTGYNQPQHF

J: TRBJ1-5
V: TRBV18
CDR3: CASSPYETDNQPQHF

J: TRBJ1-5
V: TRBV6-1
CDR3: CASSFDRAGNQPQHF

J: TRBJ2-7
V: TRBV5-4
CDR3: CASSPKTSGRAYEQYF

J: TRBJ2-7
V: TRBV7-2
CDR3: CASSLTGTGSYEQYF

J: TRBJ2-5
V: TRBV29-1
CDR3: CSVDGGRGGETQYF

J: TRBJ2-7
V: TRBV29-1
CDR3: CSVETETYEQYF

J: TRBJ2-3
V: TRBV7-3
CDR3: CASSLRGGNGADTQYF

J: TRBJ2-7
V: TRBV7-3
CDR3: CASSSSGGSSEQYF

J: TRBJ2-6
V: TRBV3-1
CDR3: CASSHHTSGGLVGYSGANVLTF

J: TRBJ2-1
V: TRBV5-1
CDR3: CASSLQESPYNEQFF

J: TRBJ2-5
V: TRBV5-1
CDR3: CASSSGGKTSGRLEETQYF

J: TRBJ1-1
V: TRBV7-2
CDR3: CASTPPGGFRTEAFF

J: TRBJ2-5
V: TRBV2
CDR3: CASTKKALAGETQYF

J: TRBJ2-7
V: TRBV27
CDR3: CASSRNTPRASGSYEQYF

J: TRBJ1-1
V: TRBV12-3/TRBV12-4
CDR3: CASSLGQTTEAFF

J: TRBJ1-2
V: TRBV7-9
CDR3: CASSLGDTLYGYTF

J: TRBJ1-1
V: TRBV3-1
CDR3: CASSEGQNLNTEAFF

J: TRBJ2-5
V: TRBV24-1
CDR3: CATSDTGQGYTRETQYF

J: TRBJ2-4
V: TRBV7-2
CDR3: CASSFLDGPNMQYF

J: TRBJ2-5
V: TRBV11-2
CDR3: CASSSDPGQGFRVETQYF

J: TRBJ2-7
V: TRBV5-1
CDR3: CASSLDWGQGREQYF

J: TRBJ2-5
V: TRBV15
CDR3: CATSRARTGLRETQYF

J: TRBJ2-1
V: TRBV20-1
CDR3: CSATGLVVLNEQFF

J: TRBJ2-1
V: TRBV13
CDR3: CASSLLAEPTISSYNEQFF

J: TRBJ2-7
V: TRBV7-9
CDR3: CASSPAGLAPVYEQYF

J: TRBJ1-6
V: TRBV3-1
CDR3: CASSRRGSYNSPLHF

J: TRBJ2-1
V: TRBV7-8
CDR3: CASSLAGGTSGLVREQFF